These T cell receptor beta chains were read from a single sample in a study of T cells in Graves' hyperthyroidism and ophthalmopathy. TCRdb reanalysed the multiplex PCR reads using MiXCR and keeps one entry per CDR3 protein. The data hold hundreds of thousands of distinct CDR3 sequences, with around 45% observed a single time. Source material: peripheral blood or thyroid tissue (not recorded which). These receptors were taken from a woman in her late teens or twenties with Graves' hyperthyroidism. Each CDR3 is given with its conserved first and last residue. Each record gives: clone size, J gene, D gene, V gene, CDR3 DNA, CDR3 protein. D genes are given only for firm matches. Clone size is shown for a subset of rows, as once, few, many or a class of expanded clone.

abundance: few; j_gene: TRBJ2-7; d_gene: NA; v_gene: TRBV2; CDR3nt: TGTGCCAGCAGTCCCCATGGTGGCGAGCAGTACTTC; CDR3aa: CASSPHGGEQYF
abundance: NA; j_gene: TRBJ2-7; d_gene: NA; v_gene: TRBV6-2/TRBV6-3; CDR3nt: TGTGCCAGCAGTTACCCTACGGGAGAAGAGCAGTACTTC; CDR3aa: CASSYPTGEEQYF
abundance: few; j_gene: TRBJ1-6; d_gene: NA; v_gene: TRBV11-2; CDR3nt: TGTGCCAGCAGCCCTGATGCCCGCTCCTATAATTCACCCCTCCACTTT; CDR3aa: CASSPDARSYNSPLHF
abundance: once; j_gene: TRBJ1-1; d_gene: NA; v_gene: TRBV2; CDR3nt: TGTGCCAGCAGGCCCCAGGAGGCGAACACTGAAGCTTTCTTT; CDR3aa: CASRPQEANTEAFF
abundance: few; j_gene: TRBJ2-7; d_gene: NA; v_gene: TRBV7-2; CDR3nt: TGTGCCAGCAGCCGACAGACAAGCCCTGTTTACGAGCAGTACTTC; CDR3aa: CASSRQTSPVYEQYF
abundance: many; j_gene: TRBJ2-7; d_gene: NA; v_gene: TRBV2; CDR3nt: TGTGCCAGCAGACAGCACTCCTACGAGCAGTACTTC; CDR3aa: CASRQHSYEQYF
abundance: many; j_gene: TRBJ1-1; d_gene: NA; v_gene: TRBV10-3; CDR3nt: TGTGCCATCAGTGAGCGGGGGGCGGACACTGAAGCTTTCTTT; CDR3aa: CAISERGADTEAFF
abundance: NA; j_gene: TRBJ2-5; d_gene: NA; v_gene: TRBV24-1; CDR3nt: TGTGCCACCAGTGGGGGGTGGGAACAGGGTGACTACCAAGAGACCCAGTACTTC; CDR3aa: CATSGGWEQGDYQETQYF
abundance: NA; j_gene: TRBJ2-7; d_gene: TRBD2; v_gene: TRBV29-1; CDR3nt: TGCAGCGTTGAAGACCCGAGGCTAGCGGGAGGAGGGTCCTACGAGCAGTACTTC; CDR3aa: CSVEDPRLAGGGSYEQYF
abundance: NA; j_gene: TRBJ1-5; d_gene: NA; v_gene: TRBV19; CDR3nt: TGTGCCAGCAGTACGGGACTCCCACCCAATCAGCCCCAGCATTTT; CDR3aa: CASSTGLPPNQPQHF
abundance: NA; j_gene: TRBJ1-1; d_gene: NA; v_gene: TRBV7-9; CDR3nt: TGTGCCAGCAGCTTAGGGGACCCGGGCCCGAACACTGAAGCTTTCTTT; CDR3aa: CASSLGDPGPNTEAFF
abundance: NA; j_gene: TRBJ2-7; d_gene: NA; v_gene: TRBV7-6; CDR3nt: TGTGCCAGCAGTTTCTCGGCTCAGACCAGACCCTACGAGCAGTACTTC; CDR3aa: CASSFSAQTRPYEQYF
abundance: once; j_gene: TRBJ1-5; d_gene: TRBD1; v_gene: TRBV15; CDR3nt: TGTGCCACCAGCAGCCTGGGACAGGGTGTTCAGCCCCAGCATTTT; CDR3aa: CATSSLGQGVQPQHF
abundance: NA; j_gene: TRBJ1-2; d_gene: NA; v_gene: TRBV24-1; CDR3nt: TGTGCCACCAGTGCTAGAGAACACTCTCAAAGCTACACCTTC; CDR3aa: CATSAREHSQSYTF
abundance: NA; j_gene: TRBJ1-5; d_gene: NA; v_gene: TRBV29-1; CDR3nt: TGCAGCGGTGTTTCCGGGGACACCAATCAGCCCCAGCATTTT; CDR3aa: CSGVSGDTNQPQHF
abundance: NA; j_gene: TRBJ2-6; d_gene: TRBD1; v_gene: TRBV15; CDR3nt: TGTGCCACCGGGACAGGGGTTGGGGCCAACGTCCTGACTTTC; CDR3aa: CATGTGVGANVLTF
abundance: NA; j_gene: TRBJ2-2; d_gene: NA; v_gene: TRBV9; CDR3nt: TGTGCCAGCAGCGTAACCTGGCCGGGGACCGGGGAGCTGTTTTTT; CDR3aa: CASSVTWPGTGELFF
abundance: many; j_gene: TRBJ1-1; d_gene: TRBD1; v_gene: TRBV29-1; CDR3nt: TGCAGCGTTGAAGTGACGGCAGGGGGACGTCAGGGGGGAGCTTTCTTT; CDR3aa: CSVEVTAGGRQGGAFF
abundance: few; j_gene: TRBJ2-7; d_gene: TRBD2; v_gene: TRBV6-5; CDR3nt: TGTGCCAGCAGCCCCGGGGGGAGGGCCTACGAGCAGTACTTC; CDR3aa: CASSPGGRAYEQYF
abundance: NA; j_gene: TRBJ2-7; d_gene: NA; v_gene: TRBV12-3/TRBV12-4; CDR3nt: TGTGCCAGCAGCCAACGGGGCGAAGCCTACGAGCAGTACTTC; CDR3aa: CASSQRGEAYEQYF
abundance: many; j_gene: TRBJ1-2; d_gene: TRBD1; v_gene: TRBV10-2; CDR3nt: TGCGCCAGCAGTGGGACAGGGGGAGAGTATGGCTACACCTTC; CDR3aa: CASSGTGGEYGYTF
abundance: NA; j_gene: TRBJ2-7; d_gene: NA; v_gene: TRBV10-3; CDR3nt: TGTGCCACGGGGCGAAGGACAGTTCCCGAGCAGTACTTC; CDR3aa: CATGRRTVPEQYF
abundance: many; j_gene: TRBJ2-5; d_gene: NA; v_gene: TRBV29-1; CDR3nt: TGCAGCGTGACCTGGGCGGCGAATCCATCCCAAGAGACCCAGTACTTC; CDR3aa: CSVTWAANPSQETQYF
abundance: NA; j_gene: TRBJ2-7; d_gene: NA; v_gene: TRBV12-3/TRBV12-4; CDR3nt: TGTGCCAGCAGTCCCGGGAGAATCGCCTACGAGCAGTACTTC; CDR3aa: CASSPGRIAYEQYF
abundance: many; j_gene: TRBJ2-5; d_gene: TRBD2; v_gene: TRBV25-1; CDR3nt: TGTGCCAGCAGCCCGCTCTCGGGAGGGCCCGGGACCCAGTACTTC; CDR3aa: CASSPLSGGPGTQYF
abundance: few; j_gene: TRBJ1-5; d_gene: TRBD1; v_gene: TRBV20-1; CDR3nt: TGCAGTGCAGCCACAGGGGGTAGCAATCAGCCCCAGCATTTT; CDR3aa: CSAATGGSNQPQHF
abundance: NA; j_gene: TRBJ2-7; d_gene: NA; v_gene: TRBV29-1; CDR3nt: TGCAGCGTTAAGGCCTCGGGGAGCCCCTATCCTTACGAGCAGTACTTC; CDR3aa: CSVKASGSPYPYEQYF
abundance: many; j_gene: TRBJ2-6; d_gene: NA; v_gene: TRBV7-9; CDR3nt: TGTGCCAGCAGCCGGCGGCTCTCTGGGGCCAACGTCCTGACTTTC; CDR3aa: CASSRRLSGANVLTF
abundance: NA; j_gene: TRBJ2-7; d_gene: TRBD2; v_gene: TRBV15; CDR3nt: TGTGCCACCAGCAGAGATGGGCCAGCGGGATCCCCCTACGAGCAGTACTTC; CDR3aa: CATSRDGPAGSPYEQYF
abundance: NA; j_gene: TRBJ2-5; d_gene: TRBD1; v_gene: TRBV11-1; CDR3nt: TGTGCCAGCAGCGTTCCCCCCTCCACGGACCCCAGGGGGGAGACCCAGTACTTC; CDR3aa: CASSVPPSTDPRGETQYF